The next 7 T cell receptor beta chains were all read from a single sample in a study of control samples from healthy donors and cancer patients. Here immunoSEQ multiplex PCR was the method, and the copy in TCRdb shows in-frame clones only, minus some. The table shows about 65,000 clones, with 90% occurring only once. The specimen was PBMCs. Receptor source: a woman aged 50 to 60 with colorectal cancer.

V gene TRBV5-4 combines with J gene TRBJ2-1; weak D call: TRBD1 (6 bases). CDR1 is SGHNT and CDR2 is YYREEE in the germline V gene (reference sequence). The CDR3 runs to 14 residues. With 0 bases removed from V and 9 bases from J, the gap between germline ends came to 13 bases. In DNA, the CDR3 is TGTGCCAGCAGCTTGGGATTGACAGGAGGTGAGCAGTTCTTC. Its protein product is CASSLGLTGGEQFF.

This clone appeared once. This chain links TRBV15 with TRBJ2-1, with D maybe TRBD2 (6 bases). Germline V lookup: CDR1 LNHNV, CDR2 YYDKDF (reference sequence). The V end was cut by 0 bases, the J end by 8 bases, with 20 bases between. The CDR3 has 17 residues. As DNA, the CDR3 is TGTGCCACCAGCAGAGAGTCTGTGGCGGGGTGGCGAGATGAGCAGTTCTTC. Translating it yields CATSRESVAGWRDEQFF.

This clone was observed a single time. The V call is TRBV11-3, the J call TRBJ2-1; TRBD2 matches at 16 bases. Unmatched junction bases numbered 2, after V lost 4 bases and J lost 5 bases. Germline loops: CDR1 SGHNT, CDR2 YENEEA. The CDR3 has 16 amino acids. The CDR3 reads CASSWGLAGGDNEQFF. The CDR3 region has the DNA TGTGCCAGCAGCTGGGGACTAGCGGGGGGGGACAATGAGCAGTTCTTC.

This rearrangement joins TRBV5-6 to TRBJ2-5; 10 bases line up with TRBD2. The J segment lost 0 bases and the V segment lost 4 bases, leaving 6 bases of the junction unmatched. Germline CDR1 reads SGHDT; CDR2 reads YYEEEE. This CDR3 has 16 amino acids. CDR3 sequence (DNA): TGTGCCAGCAGCCCAACTAGCGGGACGTACCAAGAGACCCAGTACTTC. Residues: CASSPTSGTYQETQYF.

The rearrangement uses TRBV19 and TRBJ1-4; no reliable D call. V gave up 3 bases and J gave up 6 bases, with 17 bases separating them. This CDR3 comprises 16 residues. Germline V gene lookup returns CDR1 LNHDA and CDR2 SQIVND (reference sequence). The CDR3, as DNA: TGTGCCAGTAGTATGGGGATTGACGTTGGGTATGAAAAACTGTTTTTT. It codes for CASSMGIDVGYEKLFF.

The sample holds one count of this clone. The V gene is TRBV18, the J gene TRBJ2-7; the match to TRBD1 covers 10 bases. V dropped 4 bases and J dropped 7; count of bases not matched to a gene: 13. Germline-derived CDR1 and CDR2 are KGHSH and LQKENI. The CDR3 is 16 residues long. CDR3 DNA: TGTGCCAGCTCACAGGGACCGGGACAGGGGTTTTGGGAGCAGTACTTC. Protein product: CASSQGPGQGFWEQYF.

V and J are TRBV27 and TRBJ2-7; the D gene is possibly TRBD1 (6 bases). Per the germline V gene, CDR1 is MNHEY and CDR2 is SMNVEV (reference sequence). CDR3 length: 14 amino acids. V gave up 5 bases and J gave up 6 bases, with 17 bases separating them. CDR3 in DNA: TGTGCCAGCAGTGTCACGGGGACACACTTCGAGCAGTACTTC. It encodes CASSVTGTHFEQYF.